This T cell receptor (beta chain) was identified during a study of blood T cell repertoires in COVID-19. Study-wide context: The cDNA or gDNA used as material had been derived from T cells, B-cell-depleted T cells, or PBMCs.

This clone is a singleton in its sample. The authors' processing: How many nucleated cells were present was estimated from reference gene primer amplification. Using immunoSEQ multiplex PCR, the repertoire was profiled, and TCRdb retains in-frame clones only, with some absent. That table supplies the V and J calls and clone size; D and trimming were determined from the DNA. The sample has 70,000 or so clones; around 90% are singletons. The sample taken for sequencing was peripheral blood. This TCR derives from a woman between 50 and 59 years old with acute or convalescent COVID-19.

CDR3 DNA sequence: TGTGCCACCGCGGAAGGGGGGGGGCATCAGCCCCAGCATTTT. Translation: CATAEGGGHQPQHF. The V and J genes are TRBV19 and TRBJ1-5; a weak D match, TRBD1 (6 bases). Trimming pared 10 bases from V and 5 bases from J, leaving 18 bases between. The CDR3 spans 14 residues. From germline, CDR1 is LNHDA and CDR2 SQIVND (reference sequence).